Detailed here is one T cell receptor (beta chain). Its antigen is currently unknown. The record originates from a study of T cell responses to AZD1222 COVID-19 vaccine. Second-dose intervals near 4 or 12 weeks were combined. This table comes from immunoSEQ multiplex PCR, and its TCRdb copy is limited to in-frame clones, with some not included. The sample records 150,000 to 200,000 clones, 94% being singletons. V was trimmed by 6 bases and J by 8 bases, leaving 13 bases between them. CDR3 length equals 11 residues. CDR1 is SQVTM and CDR2 is ANQGSEA in the germline V gene. General study points: Repertoires in all cases were sampled only once the peak T cell response had passed. Nearly half of spike-specific TCRs reportedly go after variant regions that carry no mutations. At baseline, just a handful of AZD1222 recipients tested seropositive.

The sequencing here drew on peripheral blood, taken 28 days after the second AZD1222 dose. V and J are TRBV29-1 and TRBJ1-2, with D possibly matching TRBD1 (5 bases). This receptor was taken from an adult who received the AZD1222 COVID-19 vaccine. CDR3 residues: CSVGRAEGYTF. CDR3 nucleotide sequence: TGCAGCGTGGGCAGGGCGGAAGGCTACACCTTC.